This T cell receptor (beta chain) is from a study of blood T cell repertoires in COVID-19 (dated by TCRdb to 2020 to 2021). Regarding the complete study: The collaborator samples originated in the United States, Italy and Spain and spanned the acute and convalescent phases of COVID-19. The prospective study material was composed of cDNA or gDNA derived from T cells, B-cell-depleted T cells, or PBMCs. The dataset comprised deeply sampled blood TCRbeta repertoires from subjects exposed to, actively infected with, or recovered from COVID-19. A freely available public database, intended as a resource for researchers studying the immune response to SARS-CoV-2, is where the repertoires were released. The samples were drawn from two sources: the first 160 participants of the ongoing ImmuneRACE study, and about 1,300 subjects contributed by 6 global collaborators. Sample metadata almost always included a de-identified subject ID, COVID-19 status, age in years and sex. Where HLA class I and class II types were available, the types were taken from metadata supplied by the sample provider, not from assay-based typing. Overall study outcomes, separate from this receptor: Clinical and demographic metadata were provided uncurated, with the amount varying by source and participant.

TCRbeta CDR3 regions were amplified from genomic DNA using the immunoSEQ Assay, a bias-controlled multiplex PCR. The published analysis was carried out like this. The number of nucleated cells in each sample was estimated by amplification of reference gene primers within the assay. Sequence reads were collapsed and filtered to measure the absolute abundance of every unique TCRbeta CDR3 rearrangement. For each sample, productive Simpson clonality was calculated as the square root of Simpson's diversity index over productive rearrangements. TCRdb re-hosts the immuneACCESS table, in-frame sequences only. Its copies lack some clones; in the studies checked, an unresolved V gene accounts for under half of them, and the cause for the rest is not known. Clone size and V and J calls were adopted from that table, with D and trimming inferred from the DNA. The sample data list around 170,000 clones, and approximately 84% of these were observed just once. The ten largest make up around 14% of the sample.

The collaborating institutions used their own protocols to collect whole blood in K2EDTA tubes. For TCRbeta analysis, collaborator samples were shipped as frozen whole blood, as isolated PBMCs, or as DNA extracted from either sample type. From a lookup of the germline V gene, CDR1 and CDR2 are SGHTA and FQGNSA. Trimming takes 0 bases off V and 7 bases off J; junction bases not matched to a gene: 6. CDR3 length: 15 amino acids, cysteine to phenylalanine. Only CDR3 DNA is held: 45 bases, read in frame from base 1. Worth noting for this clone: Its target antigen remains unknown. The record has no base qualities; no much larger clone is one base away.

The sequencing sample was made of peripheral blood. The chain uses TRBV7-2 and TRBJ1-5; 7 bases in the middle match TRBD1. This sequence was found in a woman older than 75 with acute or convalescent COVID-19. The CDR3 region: CASSLALGGRQPQHF. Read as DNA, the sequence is TGTGCCAGCAGCTTAGCGCTAGGGGGCAGACAGCCCCAGCATTTT.